A single sample gave rise to the 32 T cell receptor beta chains below, sequenced in a study of cytomegalovirus exposure and HLA in healthy donors. Use of 60 Vbeta and 13 Jbeta primers characterized the PCR. Profiling relied on immunoSEQ multiplex PCR, and the TCRdb table lists in-frame clones only, not all of them. The sample has about 130,000 clones; 65% to 90% are singletons. Input material: PBMCs. These receptors all come from a man aged 50 to 60 in good health and CMV-seronegative.

This clone was observed a few times. This chain uses TRBV6-5 with TRBJ2-1; no definite D call. V gave up 2 bases and J gave up 6 bases, with 11 bases separating them. The CDR3 is made up of 14 amino acids. Germline V lookup: CDR1 MNHEY, CDR2 SVGAGI. CDR3 sequence reads: CASSYVSVGNEQFF. CDR3 nucleotide sequence: TGTGCCAGCAGTTACGTGAGCGTTGGCAATGAGCAGTTCTTC.

The CDR3: CASSYRRFNDQETQYF. CDR3 DNA: TGTGCCAGCAGTTATAGGAGATTTAATGACCAAGAGACCCAGTACTTC. This chain connects TRBV6-6 to TRBJ2-5; no definite D call. V was shortened by 3 bases and J by 0 bases, with 14 bases between the two germline ends. Germline CDR1 reads MNHNY; CDR2 reads SVGAGI (reference sequence). The CDR3 covers 16 residues.

J is TRBJ1-6 and V is TRBV6-1, with TRBD1 as a possible D gene (5 bases). The germline V gene has CDR1 MNHNS and CDR2 SASEGT. This CDR3 has 16 residues. Trimming removed 2 bases from V and 5 bases from J, with 13 bases in between. CDR3 DNA: TGTGCCAGCAGTGAATGGGGGGTTATCAATAATTCACCCCTCCACTTT. Translating it yields CASSEWGVINNSPLHF.

This chain uses TRBV5-6 with TRBJ2-1; 12 bases agree with TRBD2. From germline, CDR1 is SGHDT and CDR2 YYEEEE. The J segment lost 4 bases and the V segment lost 2 bases, leaving 1 base of the junction unmatched. This CDR3 has 15 amino acids. The CDR3 DNA follows: TGTGCCAGCAGCTTCGGACTAGCGGGGTACAATGAGCAGTTCTTC. Amino acids: CASSFGLAGYNEQFF.

This clone was recorded only once. V usage is TRBV7-2 and J usage is TRBJ1-2; D is ambiguous. Germline CDR1 is SGHTA and CDR2 is FQGNSA. V lost 5 bases and J 4 bases, leaving 5 bases between the germline ends. The CDR3 sequence is 11 residues long. The CDR3 protein is CASSPSYGYTF. The CDR3, as DNA: TGTGCCAGCAGCCCCTCCTATGGCTACACCTTC. Full variable domain (remainder filled in from reference TRBV7-2 and TRBJ1-2): GAGVSQSPSNKVTEKGKDVELRCDPISGHTALYWYRQSLGQGLEFLIYFQGNSAPDKSGLPSDRFSAERTGGSVSTLTIQRTQQEDSAVYLCASSPSYGYTFGSGTRLTVV.

The chain links TRBV12-5 to TRBJ2-7, with 7 bases fitting TRBD1. The CDR3 contains 14 residues. Germline V gene lookup returns CDR1 LGHNT and CDR2 FRNRAP. V trimming: 1 base; J trimming: 11 bases; junction bases outside the gene matches: 11. DNA of the CDR3: TGTGCTAGTGGTTTGGCCCCAGGGCCCGGACAGGAGTACTTC. Amino acid sequence: CASGLAPGPGQEYF.

The chain is built from TRBV6-5 and TRBJ2-5; a possible D gene is TRBD2 (6 bases). Trimming pared 8 bases from V and 5 bases from J, leaving 15 bases between. Germline lookup yields CDR1 MNHEY and CDR2 SVGAGI. The CDR3 extends over 13 amino acids. In nucleotides, the CDR3 is TGTGCCAGCGCGAGGAGGGGTTGGGAGACCCAGTACTTC. Translating gives CASARRGWETQYF.

V gene TRBV5-6 combines with J gene TRBJ1-4, with 7 bases that match TRBD1. V shed 3 bases and J 5 bases; nucleotides not matched to a gene: 19. CDR3 length: 19 residues. Germline V gene lookup returns CDR1 SGHDT and CDR2 YYEEEE. CDR3 amino acids: CASSSKLLTGTIPNEKLFF. CDR3 bases: TGTGCCAGCAGCTCCAAATTATTGACAGGGACCATCCCAAATGAAAAACTGTTTTTT.

This sequence joins TRBV6-1 and TRBJ2-1, with D perhaps matching TRBD1 (5 bases). V lost 8 bases and J lost 10, with 18 bases in between. The CDR3 sequence is 13 residues long. The germline V gene has CDR1 MNHNS and CDR2 SASEGT. CDR3 loop: CASPGAPLREQFF. In DNA form, the CDR3 reads TGTGCCAGCCCTGGGGCGCCCTTAAGGGAGCAGTTCTTC.

V is TRBV19 and J is TRBJ2-5; maybe TRBD1 (5 bases). Germline V gene lookup returns CDR1 LNHDA and CDR2 SQIVND (reference sequence). The ends were cut back, 4 bases at V and 5 bases at J, with 14 bases in the middle. The CDR3 has 14 amino acids. The CDR3: CASSSGHLSETQYF. DNA of the CDR3: TGTGCCAGTAGTAGTGGACACCTGAGCGAGACCCAGTACTTC.

This chain connects TRBV9 to TRBJ2-2; TRBD2 agrees at 11 bases. CDR1 and CDR2 (germline): SGDLS, YYNGEE. The V and J ends lost 3 bases and 6 bases, in that order; junction bases with no gene match: 10. The CDR3 totals 17 residues. The CDR3 coding sequence is TGTGCCAGCAGCGCCAGACTAGCGGGGTTTGAATCCGGGGAGCTGTTTTTT. Translation gives CASSARLAGFESGELFF.

This rearrangement joins TRBV11-2 to TRBJ2-7; 14 nucleotides agree with TRBD2. This CDR3 comprises 16 residues. Germline values: CDR1 SGHAT, CDR2 FQNNGV. The V gene end was trimmed by 4 bases and the J gene end by 0 bases; junction bases not matched to a gene: 2. CDR3 sequence (DNA): TGTGCCAGCAGCTACGGACTAGCGGGGGGCTCCTACGAGCAGTACTTC. The encoded protein is CASSYGLAGGSYEQYF. Full variable domain (remainder filled in from reference TRBV11-2 and TRBJ2-7): EAGVAQSPRYKIIEKRQSVAFWCNPISGHATLYWYQQILGQGPKLLIQFQNNGVVDDSQLPKDRFSAERLKGVDSTLKIQPAKLEDSAVYLCASSYGLAGGSYEQYFGPGTRLTVT.

V is TRBV29-1 and J is TRBJ1-2, with D perhaps TRBD1 (5 bases). Deletions cut 4 bases from V and 2 bases from J, with 11 bases between. Germline V gene sequence: CDR1 SQVTM, CDR2 ANQGSEA. The CDR3 has 13 amino acids. The CDR3 sequence is CSVGGGRNYGYTF. The CDR3 DNA reads as TGCAGCGTTGGGGGGGGACGGAACTATGGCTACACCTTC.

The gene calls are TRBV7-3 and TRBJ2-7; the match to TRBD1 covers 7 bases. The CDR3 is made up of 15 amino acids. The V gene end was trimmed by 5 bases and the J gene end by 6 bases; junction bases not matched to a gene: 13. Germline CDR1 is SGHTA and CDR2 is FQGTGA. The CDR3 region is CASSLGGSQIREQYF. The CDR3 region has the DNA TGTGCCAGCAGCCTAGGGGGCAGTCAAATCCGCGAGCAGTACTTC.

This clone is a singleton in its sample. The chain couples TRBV7-9 to TRBJ2-3, with 7 bases aligning to TRBD2. V was clipped by 2 bases and J by 2 bases; unmatched bases: 1. This CDR3 has 14 residues. Germline loops: CDR1 SEHNR, CDR2 FQNEAQ (reference sequence). CDR3 residues: CASSLLAATDTQYF. The CDR3 DNA reads TGTGCCAGCAGCTTACTAGCGGCCACAGATACGCAGTATTTT.

The chain has TRBV4-1 and TRBJ1-4; possibly TRBD1 for D (5 bases). The ends were cut back, 0 bases at V and 8 bases at J, with 13 bases in the middle. This CDR3 spans 15 amino acids. Germline V CDR1 and CDR2: MGHRA, YSYEKL. CDR3 sequence reads: CASSQDGQGGEKLFF. The CDR3 DNA sequence: TGCGCCAGCAGCCAAGACGGGCAGGGTGGAGAAAAACTGTTTTTT.

Comments on this clone: Other DNA sequences in the same sample also yield this CDR3. The chain combines TRBV5-1 with TRBJ1-5; 8 nucleotides line up with TRBD1. The germline gives CDR1 SGHRS, CDR2 YFSETQ. The CDR3 is 15 residues long. V trimming: 4 bases; J trimming: 4 bases; junction bases outside the gene matches: 7. In DNA, the CDR3 is TGCGCCAGCAGCCCGGGGACAGGTTCTAATCAGCCCCAGCATTTT. Translating it yields CASSPGTGSNQPQHF.

V and J are TRBV9 and TRBJ2-7, with TRBD1 matching 8 bases. The ends lost 0 bases at V and 5 bases at J; junction bases unmatched: 7. CDR1 is SGDLS and CDR2 is YYNGEE in the germline V gene. This CDR3 region has 15 residues. CDR3 sequence reads: CASSVGTGFFDEQYF. The CDR3, as DNA: TGTGCCAGCAGCGTAGGGACAGGGTTTTTCGACGAGCAGTACTTC.

The genes are TRBV5-5 and TRBJ2-3; D is possibly TRBD2 (5 bases). V lost 2 bases to trimming and J lost 8 bases, with 12 bases between them. CDR3 length: 13 residues. Germline V CDR1 and CDR2: SGHKS, YYEKEE (reference sequence). CDR3 in amino acids: CASSLTGESTQYF. CDR3 nucleotides: TGTGCCAGCAGCTTAACTGGGGAGTCTACGCAGTATTTT.

This clone has only one observation. J is TRBJ2-7 and V is TRBV18, with D maybe TRBD1 (6 bases). V lost 3 bases to trimming and J lost 7 bases, with 10 bases between them. Germline assignment: CDR1 KGHSH and CDR2 LQKENI. This CDR3 comprises 12 residues. This chain's CDR3 is CASSPFTGEQYF. The CDR3 DNA reads TGTGCCAGCTCACCCTTTACAGGGGAGCAGTACTTC.

This chain links TRBV7-9 with TRBJ2-3; 7 bases fit TRBD2. Looked up from germline, CDR1 is SEHNR and CDR2 is FQNEAQ (reference sequence). The length of the CDR3 is 16 residues. The ends lost 3 bases at V and 4 bases at J; junction bases unmatched: 10. The CDR3 DNA sequence: TGTGCCAGCAGCTTCCGGGAGGTTACCAGGGCAGATACGCAGTATTTT. This translates into CASSFREVTRADTQYF.

The V and J genes are TRBV19 and TRBJ1-1; D possibly corresponds to TRBD1 (5 bases). The length of the CDR3 is 14 residues. Germline CDR1 is LNHDA and CDR2 is SQIVND (reference sequence). V shed 8 bases and J shed 4 bases, with 17 bases lying between them. The CDR3: CASADARGSTEAFF. In nucleotides, the CDR3 is TGTGCCAGTGCAGACGCTCGGGGGTCCACTGAAGCTTTCTTT.

This chain uses TRBV6-6 with TRBJ1-3; D call uncertain. The CDR3 extends over 13 amino acids. V was cut by 8 bases and J by 2 bases, with 10 bases left in between. CDR1 is MNHNY and CDR2 is SVGAGI in the germline V gene (reference sequence). The CDR3 bases are TGTGCCAGCCGTCTTTTTACTGGAAACACCATATATTTT. It yields the protein CASRLFTGNTIYF.

The chain carries TRBV30 and TRBJ2-6; 11 bases agree with TRBD1. There are 15 residues in the CDR3. In germline, CDR1 is GTSNPN, CDR2 SVGIG (reference sequence). V shed 5 bases and J 3 bases; nucleotides not matched to a gene: 3. For the CDR3, the DNA is TGTGCCTGGGGACAGGGGGCAAGTGGGGCCAACGTCCTGACTTTC. Translated: CAWGQGASGANVLTF.

J is TRBJ2-7 and V is TRBV7-9; the match to TRBD1 covers 10 bases. Germline V lookup: CDR1 SEHNR, CDR2 FQNEAQ (reference sequence). J lost 7 bases, V lost 4 bases, and 4 bases had no gene match. CDR3 length: 13 residues. In DNA, the CDR3 is TGTGCCAGCAGCTCTTGGACAGGGGGAGAGCAGTACTTC. It is translated as CASSSWTGGEQYF.

The chain carries TRBV7-3 and TRBJ2-5; a weak D match, TRBD2 (7 bases). The length of the CDR3 is 14 residues. V lost 5 bases and J 4 bases, leaving 14 bases between the germline ends. Germline CDR1 SGHTA, CDR2 FQGTGA. The CDR3, as DNA: TGTGCCAGCAGCAAGCAGGGGAGGGGAGAGACCCAGTACTTC. Its protein is CASSKQGRGETQYF.

The J gene is TRBJ2-5, the V gene TRBV5-1, with D possibly matching TRBD1 (6 bases). The CDR3 has 14 residues. V was clipped by 0 bases and J by 3 bases, with 9 bases between them. Germline assignment: CDR1 SGHRS and CDR2 YFSETQ. As DNA, the CDR3 is TGCGCCAGCAGCTTGGGTGGGGACAAAGAGACCCAGTACTTC. This encodes CASSLGGDKETQYF. Filled out from reference TRBV5-1 and TRBJ2-5, the complete variable domain reads KAGVTQTPRYLIKTRGQQVTLSCSPISGHRSVSWYQQTPGQGLQFLFEYFSETQRNKGNFPGRFSGRQFSNSRSEMNVSTLELGDSALYLCASSLGGDKETQYFGPGTRLLVL.

The chain combines TRBV6-7 with TRBJ1-5; 7 bases map to TRBD1. TRBV6-7 is placed among ORFs of uncertain function. J lost 7 bases, V lost 5 bases, and 8 bases had no gene match. This CDR3 has 14 amino acids. The CDR3 region has the DNA TGTGCCAGCAGTGACTATTCAGGGGGGCAGCCCCAGCATTTT. Its protein product is CASSDYSGGQPQHF.

The chain carries TRBV7-9 and TRBJ2-7, with 7 bases fitting TRBD1. The CDR3 extends over 15 amino acids. Germline loops: CDR1 SEHNR, CDR2 FQNEAQ (reference sequence). The junction had 7 bases not matched to a gene; V was cut back by 5 bases and J by 0 bases. The CDR3 loop is CASSPWAGGSYEQYF. CDR3 in DNA: TGTGCCAGCAGCCCATGGGCAGGGGGCTCCTACGAGCAGTACTTC.

The V and J genes are TRBV4-2 and TRBJ2-7; 8 bases line up with TRBD1. The CDR3 length is 14 residues. Germline CDR1 and CDR2: LGHNA and YNFKEQ. V trimming: 1 base; J trimming: 3 bases; junction bases outside the gene matches: 2. The CDR3 bases are TGTGCCAGCAGCCAAGCAGGGGGCGTCTACGAGCAGTACTTC. Translated, it gives CASSQAGGVYEQYF.

V and J are TRBV7-2 and TRBJ1-2; 7 positions agree with TRBD1. The V gene end was trimmed by 5 bases and the J gene end by 4 bases; junction bases not matched to a gene: 16. CDR3 length: 17 residues. Germline V lookup: CDR1 SGHTA, CDR2 FQGNSA. CDR3 sequence reads: CASSPPTPGQIGYGYTF. Here the CDR3 DNA reads TGTGCCAGCAGCCCCCCCACGCCGGGACAGATTGGCTATGGCTACACCTTC. The full variable domain, in which reference TRBV7-2 and TRBJ1-2 provide the parts outside the CDR3, is GAGVSQSPSNKVTEKGKDVELRCDPISGHTALYWYRQSLGQGLEFLIYFQGNSAPDKSGLPSDRFSAERTGGSVSTLTIQRTQQEDSAVYLCASSPPTPGQIGYGYTFGSGTRLTVV.

The chain links TRBV7-6 to TRBJ2-7; maybe TRBD1 (7 bases). The germline V gene encodes CDR1 SGHVS and CDR2 FNYEAQ. V shed 1 base and J shed 6 bases, with 10 bases lying between them. This CDR3 comprises 13 residues. For the CDR3, the DNA is TGTGCCAGCAGCTTAGGGAGGGGGCGCGAGCAGTACTTC. Amino acid sequence: CASSLGRGREQYF.